This T cell receptor beta chain emerged from a study of control samples from healthy donors and cancer patients. The CDR3 covers 15 residues. In germline, CDR1 is SGHRS, CDR2 YFSETQ. J was trimmed by 6 bases and V by 3 bases; bases with no gene match: 1. Clones were read by immunoSEQ multiplex PCR, and TCRdb kept only the in-frame ones, dropping some. The sample includes around 130,000 clones, around 90% of them seen just once. The sequenced material came from blood. The origin of this receptor is a man aged 18 to 30 in good health. The chain joins TRBV5-1 to TRBJ2-2; 14 positions match TRBD2. DNA for the CDR3: TGCGCCAGCAGCTGGGGACTAGCGGGGGCCGGGGAGCTGTTTTTT. It codes for CASSWGLAGAGELFF. Supplemented by reference TRBV5-1 and TRBJ2-2, the full variable domain reads KAGVTQTPRYLIKTRGQQVTLSCSPISGHRSVSWYQQTPGQGLQFLFEYFSETQRNKGNFPGRFSGRQFSNSRSEMNVSTLELGDSALYLCASSWGLAGAGELFFGEGSRLTVL.